A selection of T cell receptor beta chains follows, all from one sample in a study of shared clonotypes between healthy human individuals. The data were produced by immunoSEQ multiplex PCR, yet TCRdb's version contains in-frame clones alone and is incomplete. This table holds more than 2 million clones, just under 95% found once. The sequenced sample consisted of naive CD8+ T cells sorted from blood. The receptors come from a man aged 18 to 29 in good health. CDR3s include the opening cysteine and the closing phenylalanine or tryptophan. D genes are given only for firm matches. Size tells how often a clone was seen (once, few, many) or the class of an expanded clone, and some rows leave it out.

abundance: -
j_gene: TRBJ2-7
v_gene: TRBV4-1
d_gene: TRBD2
CDR3aa: CASSQASASGVYEQYF
CDR3nt: TGCGCCAGCAGCCAAGCCTCGGCTAGCGGGGTTTACGAGCAGTACTTC

abundance: -
j_gene: TRBJ1-1
v_gene: TRBV4-1
d_gene: TRBD1
CDR3aa: CASSQDRFSNTEAFF
CDR3nt: TGCGCCAGCAGCCAGGACAGGTTTTCTAACACTGAAGCTTTCTTT

abundance: once
j_gene: TRBJ2-7
v_gene: TRBV7-9
d_gene: TRBD1
CDR3aa: CASSLVGDSSYEQYF
CDR3nt: TGTGCCAGCAGCTTAGTTGGGGACAGCTCCTACGAGCAGTACTTC

abundance: -
j_gene: TRBJ2-1
v_gene: TRBV5-6
d_gene: -
CDR3aa: CASSLQGGKYNEQFF
CDR3nt: TGTGCCAGCAGCTTGCAGGGGGGGAAATACAATGAGCAGTTCTTC

abundance: once
j_gene: TRBJ1-2
v_gene: TRBV6-5
d_gene: -
CDR3aa: CASSYGEGLWGYTF
CDR3nt: TGTGCCAGCAGTTACGGGGAAGGGCTGTGGGGCTACACCTTC

abundance: -
j_gene: TRBJ2-5
v_gene: TRBV19
d_gene: -
CDR3aa: CASSNGQGMWETQYF
CDR3nt: TGTGCCAGTAGTAACGGTCAGGGGATGTGGGAGACCCAGTACTTC

abundance: -
j_gene: TRBJ1-1
v_gene: TRBV29-1
d_gene: TRBD1
CDR3aa: CSAKGQGFTEAFF
CDR3nt: TGCAGCGCTAAGGGACAGGGTTTCACTGAAGCTTTCTTT

abundance: -
j_gene: TRBJ2-1
v_gene: TRBV27
d_gene: -
CDR3aa: CASSLVTSHPIHNEQFF
CDR3nt: TGTGCCAGCAGTTTGGTCACGAGCCACCCTATTCACAATGAGCAGTTCTTC

abundance: -
j_gene: TRBJ2-1
v_gene: TRBV2
d_gene: TRBD2
CDR3aa: CASNKAERDSTYNEQFF
CDR3nt: TGTGCCAGCAATAAGGCAGAGCGGGATAGCACCTACAATGAGCAGTTCTTC

abundance: -
j_gene: TRBJ1-4
v_gene: TRBV6-1
d_gene: -
CDR3aa: CASSELGEDGELFF
CDR3nt: TGTGCCAGCAGTGAACTGGGGGAGGACGGAGAACTGTTTTTT

abundance: -
j_gene: TRBJ2-1
v_gene: TRBV4-1
d_gene: -
CDR3aa: CASSQETIGPPSYNEQFF
CDR3nt: TGCGCCAGCAGCCAAGAGACCATAGGGCCCCCGTCCTACAATGAGCAGTTCTTC